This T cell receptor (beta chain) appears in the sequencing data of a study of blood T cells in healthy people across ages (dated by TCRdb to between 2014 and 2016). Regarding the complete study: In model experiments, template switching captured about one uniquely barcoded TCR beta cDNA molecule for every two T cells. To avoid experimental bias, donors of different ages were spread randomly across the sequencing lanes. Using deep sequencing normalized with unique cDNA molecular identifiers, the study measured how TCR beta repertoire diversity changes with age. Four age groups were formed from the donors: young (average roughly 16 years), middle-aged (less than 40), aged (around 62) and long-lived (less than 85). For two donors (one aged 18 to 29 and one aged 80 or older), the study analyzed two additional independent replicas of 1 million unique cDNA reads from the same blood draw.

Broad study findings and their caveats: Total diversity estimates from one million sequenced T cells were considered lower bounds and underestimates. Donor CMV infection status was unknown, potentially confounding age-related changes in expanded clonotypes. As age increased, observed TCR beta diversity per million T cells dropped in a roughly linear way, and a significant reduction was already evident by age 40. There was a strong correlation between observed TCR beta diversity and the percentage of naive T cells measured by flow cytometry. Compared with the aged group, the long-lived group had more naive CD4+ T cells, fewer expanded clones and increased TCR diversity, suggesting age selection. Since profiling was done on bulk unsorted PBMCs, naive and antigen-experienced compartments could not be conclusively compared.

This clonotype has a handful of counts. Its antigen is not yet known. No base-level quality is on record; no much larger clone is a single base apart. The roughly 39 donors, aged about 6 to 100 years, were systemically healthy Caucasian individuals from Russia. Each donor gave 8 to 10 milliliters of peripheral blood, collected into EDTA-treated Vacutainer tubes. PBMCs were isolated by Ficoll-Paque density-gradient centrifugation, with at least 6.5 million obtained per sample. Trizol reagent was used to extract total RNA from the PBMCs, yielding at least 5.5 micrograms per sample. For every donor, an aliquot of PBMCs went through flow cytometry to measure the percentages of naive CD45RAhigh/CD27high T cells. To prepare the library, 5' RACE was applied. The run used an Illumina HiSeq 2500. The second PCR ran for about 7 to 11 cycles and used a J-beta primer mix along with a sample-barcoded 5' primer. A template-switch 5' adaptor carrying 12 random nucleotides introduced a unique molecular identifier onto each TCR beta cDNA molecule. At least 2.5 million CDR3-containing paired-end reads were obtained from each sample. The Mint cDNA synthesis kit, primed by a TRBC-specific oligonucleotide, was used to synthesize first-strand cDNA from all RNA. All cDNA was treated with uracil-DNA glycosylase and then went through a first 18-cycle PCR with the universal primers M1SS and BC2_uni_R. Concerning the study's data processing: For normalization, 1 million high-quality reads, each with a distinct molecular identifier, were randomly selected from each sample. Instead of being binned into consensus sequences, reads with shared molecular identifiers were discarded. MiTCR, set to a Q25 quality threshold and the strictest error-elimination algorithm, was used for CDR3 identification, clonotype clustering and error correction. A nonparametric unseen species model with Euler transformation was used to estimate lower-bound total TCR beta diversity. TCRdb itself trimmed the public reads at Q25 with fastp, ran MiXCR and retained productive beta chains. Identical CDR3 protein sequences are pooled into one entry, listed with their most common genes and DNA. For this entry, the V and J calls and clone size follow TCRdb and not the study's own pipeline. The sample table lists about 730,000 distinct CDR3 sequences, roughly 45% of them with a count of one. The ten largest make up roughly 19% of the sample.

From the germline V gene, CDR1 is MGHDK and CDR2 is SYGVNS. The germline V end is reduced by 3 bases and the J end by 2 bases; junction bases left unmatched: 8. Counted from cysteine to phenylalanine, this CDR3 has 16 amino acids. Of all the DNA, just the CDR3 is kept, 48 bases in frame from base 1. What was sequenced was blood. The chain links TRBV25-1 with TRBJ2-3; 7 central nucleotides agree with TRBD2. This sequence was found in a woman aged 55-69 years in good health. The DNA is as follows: TGTGCCAGCAGTGAGTTATCTAGCGGATACACAGATACGCAGTATTTT. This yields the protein CASSELSSGYTDTQYF.